A selection of T cell receptor beta chains follows, all from one sample in a study of T-cell reconstitution after alpha-beta-depleted transplantation in children. Each CDR3 protein gets one entry after TCRdb re-called the PCR reads with MiXCR. The top ten hold roughly 15% of the sample, which has about 510,000 distinct CDR3 sequences, about an eighth seen once. Sequences were derived from PBMCs, mostly from graft donor cells, sampled 180 days after TCRalphabeta/CD19-depleted stem cell transplant. These receptors all stem from a female patient aged 2 to 10 who had a stem cell transplant for aplastic anemia, so the T cells may come from the graft donor. The CDR3 runs from the conserved cysteine through the conserved F or W. D genes are given only for firm matches. Clone size appears in some rows only: once, few, many, or a class for an expanded clone.

j_call d_call v_call clone_size cdr3_nt cdr3_aa
TRBJ2-7 NA TRBV20-1 NA TGCAGTGCTAGAGGGGAGGACTTCTCCTACGAGCAGTACTTC CSARGEDFSYEQYF
TRBJ2-7 NA TRBV7-2 few TGTGCCAGCAGCCAAGATAATCAGGTCAGGGAGCAGTACTTC CASSQDNQVREQYF
TRBJ2-3 TRBD2 TRBV20-1 NA TGCAGTGCTGGGGGACTAGCGGGAGGGCCAAGCACAGATACGCAGTATTTT CSAGGLAGGPSTDTQYF
TRBJ2-1 TRBD2 TRBV18 few TGTGCCAGCTCACCCGGACTAGTTAGAGTGAATGAGCAGTTCTTC CASSPGLVRVNEQFF
TRBJ1-5 NA TRBV6-1 NA TGTGCCAGCAGTAAGGACAGAACTGGCAATCAGCCCCAGCATTTT CASSKDRTGNQPQHF
TRBJ1-5 NA TRBV20-1 many TGCAGTGCTACCCCAATTCGGCCAGCTAATCAGCCCCAGCATTTT CSATPIRPANQPQHF
TRBJ1-2 NA TRBV5-1 few TGCGCCAGCAGCCGCCGGGACACCGCTTTAGCTAACTATGGCTACACCTTC CASSRRDTALANYGYTF
TRBJ1-2 TRBD1 TRBV20-1 many TGCAGTGCTAGAGAACGGACAGGGCCTTATGGCTACACCTTC CSARERTGPYGYTF
TRBJ1-5 NA TRBV6-5 NA TGTGCCAGCAGTAACCGGGGGGCGAAGCCCCAGCATTTT CASSNRGAKPQHF
TRBJ2-7 NA TRBV6-5 NA TGTGCCAGCAGTTACCGGAGGAGCTCCTACGAGCAGTACTTC CASSYRRSSYEQYF
TRBJ2-1 NA TRBV12-3/TRBV12-4 once TGTGCCAGCAGTTTTGCCCCCCCGGCCAGATTCAATGAGCAGTTCTTC CASSFAPPARFNEQFF
TRBJ2-1 NA TRBV11-1 NA TGTGCCAGCATCTTGAGCATCGGGAGCAACAATGAGCAGTTCTTC CASILSIGSNNEQFF
TRBJ2-3 TRBD2 TRBV6-2/TRBV6-3 NA TGTGCCAGCAATCCGGGGACTAGCGGGAGATTGACAGATACGCAGTATTTT CASNPGTSGRLTDTQYF
TRBJ2-5 TRBD2 TRBV6-5 NA TGTGCCAGCAGTTCCGCTTCCTCGGGACTAGTAGAGACCCAGTACTTC CASSSASSGLVETQYF
TRBJ1-2 TRBD1 TRBV6-5 few TGTGCCAGCAGTTACGGGGCCAGGGGGAGTTTTAATAATGGCTACACCTTC CASSYGARGSFNNGYTF
TRBJ1-2 NA TRBV28 NA TGTGCCAGCAGTTTAGATCGGCCCGAATCCTATGGCTACACCTTC CASSLDRPESYGYTF
TRBJ2-1 TRBD2 TRBV29-1 few TGCAGCGCCTCCCCCGGGACTAGCGGGATGAATGAGCAGTTCTTC CSASPGTSGMNEQFF
TRBJ2-1 NA TRBV5-1 NA TGCGCCAGCAGCTTGGGGGTGTGGGCAAGCTCCTACAATGAGCAGTTCTTC CASSLGVWASSYNEQFF
TRBJ2-1 NA TRBV7-2 few TGTGCCAGCAGCTTACGTGGCAGACCGCATGAGCAGTTCTTC CASSLRGRPHEQFF
TRBJ2-2 NA TRBV20-1 NA TGCAGTGCTAGTCGGGCAGGGGTAGGAACCGGGGAGCTGTTTTTT CSASRAGVGTGELFF
TRBJ1-1 NA TRBV7-9 many TGTGCCAGCAGCTTAGCGATGGCCAGAAACACTGAAGCTTTCTTT CASSLAMARNTEAFF
TRBJ1-5 NA TRBV9 NA TGTGCCAGCAGCGTAGGAGTAGGCGGGGGCAGCAATCAGCCCCAGCATTTT CASSVGVGGGSNQPQHF